This T cell receptor beta chain derives from a study of shared clonotypes between healthy human individuals (TCRdb year 2020). In terms of the full investigation: A couple of women and a few men aged 18 to 49 years were included in the cohort. To increase sequencing depth and limit assay-specific biases, TCR repertoire library preparation and sequencing were carried out by different laboratories using diverse techniques. For each donor, CD4 naive and CD4 memory were each run on three plates, CD8 naive on two plates, and CD8 memory on one plate. The study deeply sequenced blood TCR repertoires of about five healthy adults to estimate repertoire size and the extent of clonotype sharing between individuals. Each donor's leukapheresis produced roughly between roughly 0.94 and 9.5 billion PBMCs.

Using the deep immunoSEQ assay, multiplex PCR amplified TCR CDR3 regions from genomic DNA. For each cell subset, the extracted genomic DNA was distributed evenly across all wells of several immunoSEQ 96-well plates, and each plate served as one replicate. Each replicate PCR for sorted subsets received around 200 ng genomic DNA, equal to about 30,000 T cell genomes. The purified libraries were quantified using a Qubit 3.0 fluorometer, sized with a Bioanalyzer 2100, and then quantified again using the KAPA Library Quantification kit. Every immunoSEQ 96-well plate was sequenced on a dedicated single-read 150-cycle Illumina NextSeq 550 flow cell. As for how the authors treated the data: Because only junctional sequences without quality scores were contained in the immunoSEQ output, filtering matching that applied to full-length reads could not be performed. Sequences were annotated with PyIR, a Python wrapper for IgBLAST v1.9, using IMGT germline references to assign V/J genes and CDR3. Any read was removed if the V/J assignment was weak (E-value above 1e-6), the CDR3 was missing, or the read contained stop codons, out-of-frame junctions, or ambiguous translated residues. A V3J clonotype was defined by an identical inferred V gene, J gene, and CDR3 amino acid sequence. To compute the percentage overlap between repertoires, the number of shared unique clonotypes was divided by the size of the smaller repertoire. Three approaches were used to assess repertoire richness: RTK rarefaction, the Chao1 estimator, and Recon v2.1 estimates of unobserved clonotypes. Generation probabilities for all TCRbeta clonotypes obtained by the gDNA method from a handful of donors were computed using OLGA. In TCRdb, the immuneACCESS table is reduced to in-frame sequences with V and J assigned. These tables do not hold every clone; where another copy was compared, an unresolved V gene accounts for under half, and the others remain unexplained. That table supplies the V and J calls and clone size; D and trimming were determined from the DNA. The sample table lists around 2,000,000 clones, about 95% of them with a count of one. The ten top clones hold roughly 1.2% of the sample.

CD8 naive samples were CD45RO-negative cells positively selected for CCR7, giving a CD45RA+CCR7+ population that excluded TemRA cells. The donors were healthy, HIV-negative adults who had no recently reported acute infections or vaccinations. Every donor was a Caucasian adult residing in Nashville, Tennessee, USA. Blood was obtained by leukapheresis, after which PBMCs were separated by Ficoll-Histopaque density gradient centrifugation and cryopreserved in liquid nitrogen vapor phase. Analytical flow cytometry was used to check the purity and quantity of every magnetically sorted T cell population. Each sorted fraction had its genomic DNA isolated and then quantified by UV absorbance on a Nanodrop 2000c. From the cysteine through the phenylalanine, the CDR3 covers 14 amino acids. Only CDR3 DNA remains: 42 bases, in frame from the first base. V and J lose 3 bases and 5 bases, and a span of 13 bases separates them. Based on the germline V gene (reference sequence), the CDR1 and CDR2 sequences are SEHNR and FQNEAQ.

Study-wide conclusions, independent of this receptor: Pairwise subsampling led to the expectation that sequencing depth would affect the degree of clonotype sharing among donors. Rarefaction of sorted-subset datasets indicated incomplete sequencing despite the large sequencing depth. Naive subsets generally had larger estimated clonotype richness than memory subsets. Sampling was limited to blood, and TCR repertoires in tissue likely differ from TCR repertoires in blood. Clonotypes shared by all four sorted-subset donors showed higher generation probabilities than non-shared clonotypes. The small number of donors limited the genetic and exposure-history diversity represented. Across a few donors, around 5% of naive CD4, roughly 3.3% of naive CD8, about 2.3% of memory CD4, and 0.4% of memory CD8 clonotypes were shared.

In regard to this clone: Its antigen remains unidentified. Per-base quality was not reported, and no clone a single base away is much larger than it.

Recombination joined TRBV7-9 with TRBJ2-5; TRBD1 is a possible D gene, resting on 6 matching bases. The sequence derives from a man between 18 and 29 years old in good health. Sequenced material: naive CD8+ T cells sorted from blood. Per the publication, the cell subset or site label means: CD45RA+CCR7+. The DNA sequence is given as TGTGCCAGCAGCTTTCCCGGGACAACGGAGACCCAGTACTTC. Its protein product is CASSFPGTTETQYF.